This TCR beta chain appears in the sequencing data of a study of PD-1 blockade in classical Hodgkin lymphoma. Study as a whole: Treatment was intravenous nivolumab, 3 mg/kg every 2 weeks, until progression. Whole-study findings and limits: Partial responders and progressors had significantly lower baseline TCR diversity. Before treatment, TCR diversity in newly diagnosed patients was reportedly lower than in healthy donors.

After autologous stem cell transplantation all patients relapsed, and prior brentuximab vedotin exposure differed between cohorts. Measured with immunoSEQ multiplex PCR; TCRdb has only the in-frame clones, and not every one. The sample lists about 86,000 clones; approximately 88% were seen once. In the case of this clone: Antigen unknown.

V dropped 5 bases and J dropped 7 bases, with 23 bases sitting between them. Per the germline V gene, CDR1 is MDHEN and CDR2 is SYDVKM. The CDR3 covers 17 residues. V and J are TRBV28 and TRBJ2-2, with D perhaps TRBD2 (6 bases). The sample here was peripheral blood mononuclear cells (PBMCs), taken at baseline. The receptor's source is a human donor with classical Hodgkin lymphoma. The CDR3 DNA follows: TGTGCCAGCAGTCCCTTGGCTGCGGGAAGGAAGATCGGGGAGCTGTTTTTT. Amino acid sequence: CASSPLAAGRKIGELFF.